This TCR beta chain was obtained from a study of T cells in Graves' hyperthyroidism and ophthalmopathy. CDR1 is SGHVS and CDR2 is FQNEAQ in the germline V gene. Between the trimmed V and J ends, which lost 5 bases and 8 bases, there was a span of 12 bases. This CDR3 contains 12 residues. The CDR3 regions of TCR beta were amplified from RNA transcripts. The HTBI primer set drove a first-round RT-PCR of the TCR CDR3. TCRdb re-derived calls from the multiplex PCR reads in MiXCR, one entry per CDR3 protein. The sample has around 350,000 distinct CDR3 sequences, under 15% seen once; the top ten hold 9.2%. This clonotype was counted between two and nine times.

V usage is TRBV7-8 and J usage is TRBJ1-2; D is unresolved. This sequence was found in a woman younger than 35 with Graves' hyperthyroidism. Sequenced input: blood. The CDR3 bases are TGTGCCAGCAGCCCTCACCTAGGGGGCTACACCTTC. This gives the protein CASSPHLGGYTF.